The clone carrying this T cell receptor (beta chain) was counted a single time. Its antigen is still unknown. Trimming shortened V by 4 bases and J by 6 bases, and 9 bases separated the two germline ends. The CDR3 length is 12 residues. From germline, CDR1 is SNHLY and CDR2 FYNNEI. The data stem from a study of CD8+CD57+ T cells in acquired aplastic anemia. Individuals selected for sequencing had exhibited CD8+CD57+ cell expansion on flow cytometry. The template for TCR beta VDJ and CDR3 sequence profiling was genomic DNA. From the reads, TCRdb called clonotypes with MiXCR, one entry per CDR3 protein. Among around 200,000 distinct CDR3 sequences listed, approximately 51% were seen once. Study results and limitations: Significance was not reached for CD8+ Simpson's diversity between patients and controls.

The specimen was sorted CD4+, CD8+, or CD8+CD57+ T cells (not recorded which) from PBMCs. This sequence originates from a human donor with aplastic anemia. The rearrangement uses TRBV2 and TRBJ1-1; D is ambiguous. The CDR3: CASSAGSPEAFF. Here the CDR3 DNA reads TGTGCCAGCAGTGCGGGGAGCCCTGAAGCTTTCTTT.